A single sample is the source of the 10 T cell receptor beta chains below, sequenced in a study of blood T cell repertoires in COVID-19. The protocol was immunoSEQ multiplex PCR, while the TCRdb copy is restricted to in-frame clones and leaves out a portion. The table lists 55,000 to 75,000 clones, 70% to 90% of them singletons. The material sequenced was peripheral blood. The receptor source for this set is a human donor in a cohort sampled during active COVID-19.

The chain has TRBV25-1 and TRBJ2-7; D may be TRBD2 (5 bases). V lost 3 bases and J lost 0, with 9 bases in between. CDR1 is MGHDK and CDR2 is SYGVNS in the germline V gene. CDR3 length: 14 amino acids. In DNA form, the CDR3 reads TGTGCCAGCAGTGATTCGGGGAGCTCCTACGAGCAGTACTTC. Its translation: CASSDSGSSYEQYF.

This chain uses TRBV30 with TRBJ2-3, with 11 bases matching TRBD2. The CDR3 has 15 residues. The J segment lost 6 bases and the V segment lost 1 base, leaving 6 bases of the junction unmatched. In germline, CDR1 is GTSNPN, CDR2 SVGIG (reference sequence). The CDR3, as DNA: TGTGCCTGGAGTGGGACTAGCGGGTATTCCGATACGCAGTATTTT. It is translated as CAWSGTSGYSDTQYF.

The CDR3 spells CASSLAGQGSEQYF. The CDR3 bases are TGTGCCAGCAGCTTAGCGGGACAGGGATCCGAGCAGTACTTC. This chain uses TRBV7-8 with TRBJ2-7, with 9 bases identical to TRBD1. With V trimmed by 0 bases and J by 6 bases, 3 bases remained unmatched. The CDR3 runs 14 residues. Germline V gives CDR1 SGHVS, CDR2 FQNEAQ.

The chain joins TRBV24-1 to TRBJ1-1, with 7 bases lining up with TRBD1. V lost 3 bases, J lost 11 bases, and 11 bases stayed unmatched. In germline, CDR1 is KGHDR, CDR2 SFDVKD. The CDR3 contains 14 residues. CDR3 sequence (DNA): TGTGCCACCAGTGATACAGGGGCTCTAGTGGGGGCTTTCTTT. Its translation is CATSDTGALVGAFF.

This chain connects TRBV7-9 to TRBJ2-2, with D tentatively TRBD2 (5 bases). The CDR3 extends over 16 amino acids. Trimming removed 5 bases from V and 5 bases from J, with 18 bases in between. Germline CDR1 reads SEHNR; CDR2 reads FQNEAQ (reference sequence). The CDR3 DNA reads as TGTGCCAGCAGCACCCCTGAGGGTTCTTCTACCGGGGAGCTGTTTTTT. Translating gives CASSTPEGSSTGELFF.

The V call is TRBV2, the J call TRBJ1-2; D remains unclear. CDR3 length: 12 residues. Per germline, CDR1 SNHLY and CDR2 FYNNEI. V was pared by 6 bases and J by 8 bases, with 13 bases between. The CDR3: CASSLGGLGYTF. In DNA, the CDR3 is TGTGCCAGCAGCCTTGGCGGGCTGGGCTACACCTTC.

This clone was observed once. The chain has TRBV27 and TRBJ1-2; 9 bases are a match to TRBD1. This CDR3 comprises 13 residues. The germline V gene has CDR1 MNHEY and CDR2 SMNVEV (reference sequence). Trimming removed 4 bases from V and 5 bases from J; junction bases left unmatched: 2. As DNA, the CDR3 is TGTGCCAGCAGTTGGGGACAGGGATATGGCTACACCTTC. Translating gives CASSWGQGYGYTF.

The chain employs TRBV27 and TRBJ1-5, with TRBD1 identical over 7 bases. The germline V gene encodes CDR1 MNHEY and CDR2 SMNVEV (reference sequence). Unmatched junction bases numbered 3, after V lost 2 bases and J lost 2 bases. The CDR3 covers 15 residues. The CDR3 DNA reads TGTGCCAGCAGTTTAAGAGGGGGCGGCAATCAGCCCCAGCATTTT. It is translated as CASSLRGGGNQPQHF.

This chain uses TRBV19 with TRBJ2-6; no clear D gene. The ends were cut back, 0 bases at V and 0 bases at J, with 15 bases in the middle. This CDR3 region has 19 residues. The germline gives CDR1 LNHDA, CDR2 SQIVND (reference sequence). CDR3 DNA: TGTGCCAGTAGTATAGAGGTACTGGGCAGCTTCTCTGGGGCCAACGTCCTGACTTTC. This translates into CASSIEVLGSFSGANVLTF.

CDR3 protein: CASSESKLGGSYEQYF. CDR3 in DNA: TGCGCCAGCAGTGAGTCGAAACTAGGCGGAAGCTACGAGCAGTACTTC. The J gene is TRBJ2-7, the V gene TRBV10-1, with D perhaps matching TRBD2 (5 bases). CDR1 is WNHNN, CDR2 SYGVQD, per germline (reference sequence). The length of the CDR3 is 16 residues. V was clipped by 0 bases and J by 3 bases, with 15 bases between them.